These 7 T cell receptor beta chains were sequenced from one sample in a study of blood T cell repertoires in COVID-19. Assay used: immunoSEQ multiplex PCR; TCRdb lists only in-frame clones, some missing. Among approximately 210,000 clones listed, around 89% were seen once. Sequencing was carried out using peripheral blood. The receptors stem from a woman aged 40 to 55 with acute or convalescent COVID-19.

The CDR3 DNA is TGTGCCAGCAGCCAAGAAGCAGGACAGATTAACTATGGCTACACCTTC. Amino acids: CASSQEAGQINYGYTF. This chain joins TRBV14 and TRBJ1-2, with a weak D call TRBD1 (6 bases). The CDR3 loop spans 16 amino acids. V lost 0 bases and J lost 1, with 12 bases in between. Germline-derived CDR1 and CDR2 are SGHDN and FVKESK.

Regarding this clone: The same CDR3 is also encoded by other DNA sequences in this sample. V is TRBV5-6 and J is TRBJ1-2; D is possibly TRBD1 (6 bases). The CDR3 consists of 13 residues. CDR1 SGHDT and CDR2 YYEEEE come from the germline V gene. Trimming stripped 2 bases from V and 4 bases from J, with 9 bases between. The CDR3 protein is CASSFGRGYGYTF. CDR3 nucleotide sequence: TGTGCCAGCAGCTTTGGCAGGGGCTATGGCTACACCTTC.

The chain recombines TRBV9 with TRBJ2-5; 7 bases align to TRBD2. The germline CDR1 and CDR2 sequences are SGDLS and YYNGEE. The trim removed 1 base at V and 1 base at J, leaving 4 bases unmatched. This CDR3 is built from 15 residues. In nucleotides, the CDR3 is TGTGCCAGCAGCGTAAGCGGGGCTAGCCAAGAGACCCAGTACTTC. This translates into CASSVSGASQETQYF.

V is TRBV7-9 and J is TRBJ1-2, with D maybe TRBD1 (5 bases). V dropped 1 base and J dropped 5 bases, with 14 bases sitting between them. Germline lookup yields CDR1 SEHNR and CDR2 FQNEAQ (reference sequence). CDR3 size: 15 residues. The CDR3 loop is CASSLGGREGYGYTF. In DNA, the CDR3 is TGTGCCAGCAGCTTAGGTGGCAGGGAAGGGTATGGCTACACCTTC.

V is TRBV5-1 and J is TRBJ1-6; D unclear. V was trimmed by 1 base and J by 5 bases, leaving 7 bases between them. This CDR3 is 14 amino acids long. CDR1 and CDR2 from the germline V gene are SGHRS and YFSETQ. The CDR3 sequence is CASSLISDNSPLHF. CDR3 nucleotide sequence: TGCGCCAGCAGCTTGATCAGTGATAATTCACCCCTCCACTTT.

V usage is TRBV14 and J usage is TRBJ1-1; D possibly corresponds to TRBD1 (6 bases). CDR1 SGHDN and CDR2 FVKESK come from the germline V gene. The CDR3 runs 14 residues. The V end lost 3 bases, the J end lost 5 bases, and 13 bases lay between the germline ends. DNA for the CDR3: TGTGCCAGCAGCCAGGAACAGGGCTGGACTGAAGCTTTCTTT. It is translated as CASSQEQGWTEAFF.

The CDR3 reads CASSTRTRAFF. CDR3 in DNA: TGTGCCAGCAGTACAAGGACACGAGCTTTCTTT. The chain is built from TRBV27 and TRBJ1-1, with a weak D call TRBD1 (5 bases). V was shortened by 5 bases and J by 10 bases, with 11 bases between the two germline ends. From germline, CDR1 is MNHEY and CDR2 SMNVEV (reference sequence). The CDR3 runs 11 residues.